These 21 T cell receptor beta chains share one sample of origin, sequenced in a study of CD8+CD57+ T cells in acquired aplastic anemia. Patients selected for sequencing had displayed CD8+CD57+ cell expansion by flow cytometry. TCR beta VDJ and CDR3 profiles were obtained from a genomic DNA template. Each CDR3 protein gets one entry after TCRdb re-called the reads with MiXCR. The repertoire holds 75,000 to 100,000 distinct CDR3 sequences, with roughly two thirds as singletons. Sequencing was carried out using sorted CD4+, CD8+, or CD8+CD57+ T cells (not recorded which) from PBMCs. The receptors originated from a human donor with aplastic anemia.

This clonotype showed up just once. The chain employs TRBV19 and TRBJ2-7; 8 nucleotides align to TRBD2. Germline V gene sequence: CDR1 LNHDA, CDR2 SQIVND (reference sequence). This CDR3 is 14 amino acids long. V lost 6 bases, J lost 3 bases, and 7 bases stayed unmatched. The CDR3 coding sequence is TGTGCCAGTAGACCATTTAGCGGGAACTACGAGCAGTACTTC. It codes for CASRPFSGNYEQYF.

The chain has TRBV7-9 and TRBJ2-1; TRBD1 might be the D (6 bases). CDR3 size: 13 residues. The V end lost 2 bases, the J end lost 6 bases, and 8 bases lay between the germline ends. CDR1 SEHNR and CDR2 FQNEAQ come from the germline V gene (reference sequence). CDR3 in DNA: TGTGCCAGCAGCTTACGAGGGGGCAATGAGCAGTTCTTC. It is translated as CASSLRGGNEQFF.

The V and J genes are TRBV11-2 and TRBJ2-3, with TRBD2 as a possible D gene (6 bases). The CDR3 sequence is 15 residues long. Trimming left V 5 bases short and J 0 bases short, with 12 bases between. CDR1 and CDR2 from the germline V gene are SGHAT and FQNNGV. CDR3 in amino acids: CASSRGTTSTDTQYF. The CDR3 bases are TGTGCCAGCAGCCGCGGGACGACTAGCACAGATACGCAGTATTTT.

This clonotype was observed a single time. The chain links TRBV2 to TRBJ1-5, with D perhaps TRBD1 (5 bases). The germline gives CDR1 SNHLY, CDR2 FYNNEI. This CDR3 comprises 14 residues. Trimming removed 9 bases from V and 0 bases from J, with 12 bases in between. CDR3 residues: CARGTANSNQPQHF. In DNA form, the CDR3 reads TGTGCCAGGGGGACTGCTAATAGCAATCAGCCCCAGCATTTT.

This sequence joins TRBV2 and TRBJ2-5; D uncertain. Germline V gives CDR1 SNHLY, CDR2 FYNNEI. The CDR3 is 13 residues long. Trimming left V 4 bases short and J 5 bases short, with 11 bases between. CDR3 nucleotide sequence: TGTGCCAGCAGTGTGAATATCGGGGAGACCCAGTACTTC. Protein product: CASSVNIGETQYF.

As concerns this clonotype: The junction and the germline gene differ at one end; a read error may be behind it. This chain joins TRBV5-1 and TRBJ1-1; TRBD1 might be the D (6 bases). This CDR3 has 16 residues. The V gene's germline CDR1 is SGHRS and CDR2 YFSETQ. In DNA form, the CDR3 reads TGCGCCAGCAGCTTGGGTCGGTCGGGGGCGAACACTGAGGCTTTCTTT. Translated: CASSLGRSGANTEAFF.

The chain links TRBV20-1 to TRBJ1-1, with D possibly TRBD1 on 5 matching bases. V shed 3 bases and J shed 3 bases, with 11 bases lying between them. Germline V gene data show CDR1 as DFQATT and CDR2 as SNEGSKA (reference sequence). The CDR3 has 13 residues. This CDR3 reads CSASQGRDTEAFF. The CDR3 coding sequence is TGCAGTGCTAGTCAGGGAAGGGACACTGAAGCTTTCTTT.

This chain uses TRBV20-1 with TRBJ1-4, with D perhaps TRBD1 (6 bases). The CDR3 contains 13 residues. Germline CDR1 reads DFQATT; CDR2 reads SNEGSKA (reference sequence). CDR3 sequence reads: CPPGEGRSEKLFF. CDR3 nucleotide sequence: TGCCCTCCAGGGGAGGGACGATCGGAAAAACTGTTTTTT.

This clonotype showed up just a few times. This CDR3 is CAISESDFREQETQYF. The CDR3 bases are TGTGCCATCAGTGAGTCAGACTTCAGGGAACAAGAGACCCAGTACTTC. The rearrangement links TRBV10-3 to TRBJ2-5; possibly TRBD1 for D (5 bases). The CDR3 covers 16 residues. Germline lookup yields CDR1 ENHRY and CDR2 SYGVKD. V was cut by 0 bases and J by 2 bases, with 13 bases left in between.

CDR3 sequence reads: CASSVETSGPYEQYF. The DNA for the CDR3 is TGTGCCAGCAGCGTTGAAACTAGCGGTCCCTACGAGCAGTACTTC. The rearrangement joins TRBV9 to TRBJ2-7; 8 nucleotides align to TRBD2. Germline trimming cut 2 bases from V and 2 bases from J; bases unmatched to any gene: 6. The CDR3 is 15 residues long. Germline CDR1 is SGDLS and CDR2 is YYNGEE.

The rearrangement uses TRBV10-3 and TRBJ2-7, with TRBD1 matching 7 bases. There are 17 residues in the CDR3. V lost 3 bases and J lost 0; bases outside the gene matches: 11. Germline CDR1 is ENHRY and CDR2 is SYGVKD. The CDR3 region has the DNA TGTGCCATCAGTGACCCTTATCAGGGGGTAGGCTCCTACGAGCAGTACTTC. This gives the protein CAISDPYQGVGSYEQYF.

The rearrangement joins TRBV19 to TRBJ1-1; perhaps TRBD1 as D (5 bases). Trimming removed 2 bases from V and 10 bases from J, with 14 bases in between. Germline lookup yields CDR1 LNHDA and CDR2 SQIVND (reference sequence). The CDR3 is 13 residues long. The CDR3 spells CASSIRGPGGAFF. For the CDR3, the DNA is TGTGCCAGTAGTATACGGGGACCGGGAGGAGCTTTCTTT.

This clonotype showed up just once. This chain links TRBV20-1 with TRBJ2-2; D is possibly TRBD2 (6 bases). The germline V gene encodes CDR1 DFQATT and CDR2 SNEGSKA (reference sequence). This CDR3 has 13 residues. The ends were cut back, 3 bases at V and 8 bases at J, with 13 bases in the middle. CDR3 sequence reads: CSASGLARGELFF. The DNA for the CDR3 is TGCAGTGCTAGTGGGCTAGCGAGGGGGGAGCTGTTTTTT.

This chain links TRBV10-3 with TRBJ1-5; unclear D gene. The V gene's germline CDR1 is ENHRY and CDR2 SYGVKD. CDR3 length: 16 amino acids. Trimming took 0 bases from V and 0 from J, leaving 9 bases between them. CDR3 sequence reads: CAISESYGYSNQPQHF. CDR3 coding DNA: TGTGCCATCAGTGAGTCGTACGGATATAGCAATCAGCCCCAGCATTTT.

The chain uses TRBV7-2 and TRBJ2-2; 7 bases align to TRBD1. CDR3 length: 12 amino acids. Unmatched junction bases numbered 5, after V lost 10 bases and J lost 6 bases. Germline CDR1 SGHTA, CDR2 FQGNSA. CDR3 nucleotide sequence: TGTGCCATCTGGGGACAGCCCGGGGAGCTGTTTTTT. Protein: CAIWGQPGELFF.

The chain couples TRBV29-1 to TRBJ2-1; 10 bases map to TRBD2. Trimming cost V 3 bases and J 10 bases; bases outside gene matches: 6. Germline V gene sequence: CDR1 SQVTM, CDR2 ANQGSEA. The CDR3 length is 13 residues. The chain's CDR3 is CSVDSGGAWEQFF. In nucleotides, the CDR3 is TGCAGCGTTGACAGCGGGGGGGCTTGGGAGCAGTTCTTC.

The sample holds one count of this clonotype. The chain joins TRBV7-9 to TRBJ1-1; a weak D match, TRBD1 (5 bases). The CDR3 runs 13 residues. V was trimmed by 4 bases and J by 3 bases, leaving 9 bases between them. From germline, CDR1 is SEHNR and CDR2 FQNEAQ (reference sequence). The CDR3 DNA reads as TGTGCCAGCAGCTACCCGGGGGACACTGAAGCTTTCTTT. Protein: CASSYPGDTEAFF.

In the case of this clonotype: One end of the junction fails to match germline, which may point to a read error. For the CDR3, the DNA is TGTGCCTCGGGACAGGTTAATTCACCGCTCCACTTT. It translates to CASGQVNSPLHF. The chain uses TRBV9 and TRBJ1-6, with 8 nucleotides matching TRBD1. The length of the CDR3 is 12 residues. Germline V gene data show CDR1 as SGDLS and CDR2 as YYNGEE.

V gene TRBV15 combines with J gene TRBJ2-7; D is uncertain. The CDR3 totals 15 residues. V shed 0 bases and J shed 2 bases, with 11 bases lying between them. The germline CDR1 and CDR2 sequences are LNHNV and YYDKDF (reference sequence). The DNA of the CDR3 is TGTGCCACCAGCAGAGATCGCGCTATACCCTACGAGCAGTACTTC. Its translation is CATSRDRAIPYEQYF.

The chain recombines TRBV10-1 with TRBJ2-3, with D perhaps being TRBD1 or TRBD2 (6 bases each). The germline CDR1 and CDR2 sequences are WNHNN and SYGVQD (reference sequence). Trimming removed 1 base from V and 7 bases from J, with 18 bases in between. The CDR3 is made up of 16 amino acids. The CDR3: CASSEFGGPATNTQYF. CDR3 nucleotides: TGCGCCAGCAGTGAGTTTGGGGGGCCCGCTACGAATACGCAGTATTTT.

The CDR3 region is CSASGARGNQPQHF. As DNA, the CDR3 is TGCAGTGCTAGCGGGGCCAGGGGCAATCAGCCCCAGCATTTT. The V gene is TRBV20-1, the J gene TRBJ1-5, with D perhaps matching TRBD1 (5 bases). Germline CDR1 DFQATT, CDR2 SNEGSKA (reference sequence). CDR3 length: 14 amino acids. The V and J ends lost 3 bases and 2 bases respectively, with 11 bases between them.